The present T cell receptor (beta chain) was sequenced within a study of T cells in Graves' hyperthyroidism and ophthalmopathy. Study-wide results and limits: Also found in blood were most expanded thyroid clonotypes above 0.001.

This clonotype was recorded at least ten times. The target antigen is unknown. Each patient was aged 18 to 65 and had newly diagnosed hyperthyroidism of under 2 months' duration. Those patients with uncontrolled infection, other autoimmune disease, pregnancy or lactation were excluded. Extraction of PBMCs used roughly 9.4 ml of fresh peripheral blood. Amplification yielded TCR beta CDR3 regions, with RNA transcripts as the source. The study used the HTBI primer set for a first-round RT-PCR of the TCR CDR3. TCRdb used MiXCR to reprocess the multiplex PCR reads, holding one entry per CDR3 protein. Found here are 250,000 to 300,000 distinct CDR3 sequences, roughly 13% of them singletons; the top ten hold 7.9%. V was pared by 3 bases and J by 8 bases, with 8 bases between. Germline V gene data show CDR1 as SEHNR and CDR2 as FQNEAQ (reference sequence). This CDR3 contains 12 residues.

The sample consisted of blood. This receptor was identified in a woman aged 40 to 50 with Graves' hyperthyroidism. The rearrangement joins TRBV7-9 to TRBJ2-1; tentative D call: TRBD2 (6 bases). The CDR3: CASSFREDEQFF. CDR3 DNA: TGTGCCAGCAGCTTCAGGGAGGATGAGCAGTTCTTC.